Included here is one T cell receptor beta chain sequence, with context. This clone's antigen is unknown. Within one base of it there is no much larger clone, and no base qualities were kept. In light of the paper, this sample's treatment or condition label describes: some 20 received Ad26.COV2.S at low or high dose, single or two shots; several received placebo; per-sample allocation not given. Repertoires of vaccine and placebo recipients were sequenced from samples collected on day 63 after the first injection. In Cohort 1b, about 25 adults aged 18-55 years were enrolled at a single site in Boston, USA, between 29 July and 7 August 2020. Ad26.COV2.S consisted of a replication-incompetent adenovirus type 26 vector by which a prefusion-stabilized SARS-CoV-2 spike protein from the original Wuhan strain was expressed. Reading the germline V gene gives CDR1 SQVTM and CDR2 ANQGSEA. Compared with germline, V lacks 7 bases and J lacks 5 bases; bases without a gene match: 9. Its CDR3 holds 14 amino acids, cysteine through phenylalanine. Only the CDR3 part of the read is kept: 42 bases, read in frame from the first base.

The data are from a study of Ad26.COV2.S vaccination and SARS-CoV-2 variants (dated by TCRdb to about 2021). Concerning the study at large: Donors in the vaccine arm were drawn from COV1001, a multicentre, randomized, double-blind, placebo-controlled phase I-IIa trial testing Ad26.COV2.S in healthy adults. Dosing of Ad26.COV2.S was intramuscular, at either 5x10^10 or 1x10^11 viral particles, delivered as one shot or as two shots spaced 56 days apart. Sequencing of the TCRbeta repertoire served to evaluate the specificity and breadth of SARS-CoV-2-reactive T cell receptors following Ad26.COV2.S vaccination. The TCR-sequenced set comprised roughly 30 samples: some 19 Ad26.COV2.S vaccine recipients, 5 placebo recipients and 8 SARS-CoV-2 convalescent individuals. Participants in the trial were split at random into five groups of five each, receiving low-dose or high-dose Ad26.COV2.S once or twice, or else placebo on both occasions. Throughout the experiments and outcome assessment, investigators stayed blinded to trial group allocation. What the authors observed across the whole study: Spike-specific TCR breadth was higher in Ad26.COV2.S recipients than in placebo recipients (P = 0.0014). The study was not powered to compare responses between vaccine doses or regimens. Non-spike TCR breadth was comparable between vaccine and placebo recipients, consistent with the vaccine containing only spike. The authors noted that total T cell responses may have been underestimated by the TCR breadth and depth analyses. After vaccination, spike-specific CD8+ and CD4+ T cell responses were reported to show substantial breadth.

The immunoSEQ Assay was used to sequence TCRbeta CDR3 regions. After extraction, genomic DNA underwent amplification by bias-controlled multiplex PCR, followed by high-throughput sequencing. Per the original workflow: To quantify the absolute abundance of every unique TCRbeta CDR3 region, sequences were collapsed and filtered. T cell fraction was estimated by normalizing TCRbeta template counts to usable DNA, which was measured by amplifying reference genes present in all nucleated cells. Repertoire TCRs were annotated as SARS-CoV-2-specific when V gene, CDR3 amino acid sequence and J gene were exactly matched to a known reactive TCR set. The reference SARS-CoV-2 TCR set was obtained from MIRA and was filtered for enrichment in COVID-19-positive ImmuneCODE repertoires, whereby public or cross-reactive TCRs were removed. Based on the MIRA antigens, annotated TCRs were further analysed at the level of specific ORF or position within ORF. Breadth was defined as the number of annotated unique rearrangements divided by the total number of unique productive rearrangements, and depth was defined as the summed frequency of the annotated unique rearrangements. Two-sided Wilcoxon rank-sum tests were applied when comparing TCR breadth between groups. The immuneACCESS repertoire file appears here via TCRdb, limited to in-frame rearrangements. These files lack a portion of the clones; in checked studies, under half of the deficit traces to unresolved V genes, and the cause of the others is not known. V, J and clone size are those of that table, while D and trimming were read from the DNA. In this sample the table shows hundreds of thousands of clones, around 93% of which occur a single time. The ten top clones hold 1.5% to 2% of the sample.

Rearrangement joined TRBV29-1 to TRBJ2-2, with 8 bases aligning to TRBD1. This specimen consisted of peripheral blood, obtained in a trial of Ad26.COV2.S vaccine versus placebo. The TCR comes from a person between 18 and 65 years old who received the Ad26.COV2.S COVID-19 vaccine or a placebo. The CDR3 reads CSGWTGLLTGELFF. The nucleotide sequence is given as TGCAGCGGATGGACAGGGTTGTTGACCGGGGAGCTGTTTTTT.